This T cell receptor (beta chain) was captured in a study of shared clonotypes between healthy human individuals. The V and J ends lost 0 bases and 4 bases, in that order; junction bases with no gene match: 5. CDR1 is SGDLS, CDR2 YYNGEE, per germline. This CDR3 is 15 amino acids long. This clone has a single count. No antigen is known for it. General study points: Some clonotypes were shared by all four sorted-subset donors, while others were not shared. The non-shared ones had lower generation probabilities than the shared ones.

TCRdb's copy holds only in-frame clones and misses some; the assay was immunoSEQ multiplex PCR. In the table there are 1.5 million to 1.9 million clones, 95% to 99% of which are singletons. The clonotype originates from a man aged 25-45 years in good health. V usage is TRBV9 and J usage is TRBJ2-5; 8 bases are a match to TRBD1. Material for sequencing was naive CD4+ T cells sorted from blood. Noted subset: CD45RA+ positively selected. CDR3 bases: TGTGCCAGCAGCGTAGGGACAGGGCCCATAGAGACCCAGTACTTC. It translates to CASSVGTGPIETQYF.